The 19 T cell receptor beta chains below were found in one sample sequenced in a study of blood T cell repertoires in COVID-19. Repertoires were generated with immunoSEQ multiplex PCR, while TCRdb's copy carries only in-frame clones and drops some. The data contain fewer than 70,000 clones, approximately 81% of them seen just once; the ten biggest clones take up 8.8%. Sequencing was done on a sample of peripheral blood. The receptors were sampled from a man aged 45-60 years with active COVID-19.

V usage is TRBV9 and J usage is TRBJ2-7; D is unresolved. V was cut by 0 bases and J by 2 bases, with 9 bases left in between. This CDR3 has 14 residues. The germline CDR1 and CDR2 sequences are SGDLS and YYNGEE. CDR3 DNA sequence: TGTGCCAGCAGCGTAGATTACGGTCCCTACGAGCAGTACTTC. As protein: CASSVDYGPYEQYF.

The chain joins TRBV11-2 to TRBJ2-5; D is perhaps TRBD2 (5 bases). From germline, CDR1 is SGHAT and CDR2 FQNNGV. Trimming cost V 2 bases and J 0 bases, with 10 bases left between them. The CDR3 is 15 amino acids. The CDR3 DNA reads as TGTGCCAGCAGCTTACCAGCGGTTAACCAAGAGACCCAGTACTTC. Translating it yields CASSLPAVNQETQYF.

V and J are TRBV15 and TRBJ1-2; unclear D gene. The length of the CDR3 is 15 residues. Germline V gene sequence: CDR1 LNHNV, CDR2 YYDKDF (reference sequence). Trimming left V 3 bases short and J 7 bases short, with 18 bases between. This CDR3 is CATSSDHDAVGGYTF. CDR3 DNA sequence: TGTGCCACCAGCAGTGACCACGACGCGGTAGGTGGCTACACCTTC.

The CDR3 sequence is CASSFGSTTDTQYF. The CDR3 region has the DNA TGCGCCAGCAGCTTCGGTAGCACCACAGATACGCAGTATTTT. The chain recombines TRBV5-1 with TRBJ2-3; the D is unclear. Germline V gives CDR1 SGHRS, CDR2 YFSETQ. V was shortened by 2 bases and J by 2 bases, with 9 bases between the two germline ends. CDR3 size: 14 residues. Together with reference TRBV5-1 and TRBJ2-3, the CDR3 gives the full variable domain: KAGVTQTPRYLIKTRGQQVTLSCSPISGHRSVSWYQQTPGQGLQFLFEYFSETQRNKGNFPGRFSGRQFSNSRSEMNVSTLELGDSALYLCASSFGSTTDTQYFGPGTRLTVL.

J is TRBJ2-5 and V is TRBV2; 7 bases agree with TRBD2. Looked up from germline, CDR1 is SNHLY and CDR2 is FYNNEI. CDR3 length: 13 residues. The V gene end was trimmed by 7 bases and the J gene end by 6 bases; junction bases not matched to a gene: 8. The CDR3, as DNA: TGTGCCAGCAACCACGGACTAGACCAGACCCAGTACTTC. Amino acids: CASNHGLDQTQYF.

This clone has a single count. This chain uses TRBV10-2 with TRBJ2-5; 8 positions agree with TRBD1. V was pared by 0 bases and J by 5 bases, with 14 bases of the junction left unmatched. This CDR3 is 18 amino acids long. CDR1 WSHSY and CDR2 SAAADI come from the germline V gene. CDR3 region: CASSESYLAGGLVETQYF. The CDR3 bases are TGCGCCAGCAGTGAGTCGTATCTAGCAGGGGGCTTAGTGGAGACCCAGTACTTC.

This clone has more than one count but fewer than ten. The chain links TRBV7-2 to TRBJ2-7; 10 bases map to TRBD2. V was pared by 4 bases and J by 5 bases, with 8 bases of the junction left unmatched. CDR3 length: 15 residues. The germline V gene encodes CDR1 SGHTA and CDR2 FQGNSA. The CDR3 DNA is TGTGCCAGCAGCTCCGTTAGCGGGAGGACCCACGAGCAGTACTTC. Its protein is CASSSVSGRTHEQYF.

This chain links TRBV30 with TRBJ1-6; D remains ambiguous. The CDR3 is 12 amino acids. Germline V gene sequence: CDR1 GTSNPN, CDR2 SVGIG (reference sequence). V was pared by 4 bases and J by 9 bases, with 10 bases between. The CDR3 reads CAWMVGSSPLHF. The CDR3 coding sequence is TGTGCCTGGATGGTGGGGAGTTCACCCCTCCACTTT.

The chain uses TRBV2 and TRBJ2-7; TRBD1 matches at 11 bases. Per the germline V gene, CDR1 is SNHLY and CDR2 is FYNNEI. The CDR3 is 14 amino acids. V dropped 7 bases and J dropped 3; count of bases not matched to a gene: 5. The CDR3, as DNA: TGTGCCAGCAACGGACAGGGGGCGGTCTACGAGCAGTACTTC. Residues: CASNGQGAVYEQYF. Full variable domain (remainder filled in from reference TRBV2 and TRBJ2-7): EPEVTQTPSHQVTQMGQEVILRCVPISNHLYFYWYRQILGQKVEFLVSFYNNEISEKSEIFDDQFSVERPDGSNFTLKIRSTKLEDSAMYFCASNGQGAVYEQYFGPGTRLTVT.

This sequence joins TRBV2 and TRBJ2-3, with 10 nucleotides matching TRBD1. The V gene end was trimmed by 8 bases and the J gene end by 4 bases; junction bases not matched to a gene: 9. Germline V gene sequence: CDR1 SNHLY, CDR2 FYNNEI. CDR3 length equals 15 residues. CDR3 loop: CASSTTGQGADTQYF. The CDR3 DNA follows: TGTGCCAGCTCCACGACAGGACAGGGGGCAGATACGCAGTATTTT.

This clone turned up a few times. The gene calls are TRBV7-9 and TRBJ2-2; 7 nucleotides match TRBD1. CDR1 is SEHNR and CDR2 is FQNEAQ in the germline V gene (reference sequence). Trimming took 5 bases from V and 7 from J; bases not matched to a gene: 13. CDR3 length: 16 amino acids. The CDR3 DNA reads TGTGCCAGCAGCGAAAGGGGGCGCACCGGGGACGGGGAGCTGTTTTTT. Amino acid sequence: CASSERGRTGDGELFF.

The chain links TRBV19 to TRBJ1-3; TRBD1 might be the D (6 bases). This CDR3 comprises 16 residues. V was clipped by 3 bases and J by 2 bases, with 14 bases between them. In germline, CDR1 is LNHDA, CDR2 SQIVND (reference sequence). CDR3: CASSIYRVSAGNTIYF. CDR3 DNA sequence: TGTGCCAGTAGTATCTACAGGGTCTCGGCTGGAAACACCATATATTTT.

As for this clone: The junction and the germline gene differ at one end; a read error may be behind it. The chain joins TRBV7-7 to TRBJ2-2, with a weak D call TRBD1 (5 bases). Germline lookup yields CDR1 SSHAT and CDR2 FNYEAQ (reference sequence). This CDR3 contains 12 residues. The CDR3 DNA reads as TGTGCTAGCAGCTTCAGGGCCGGGGAGCTGTTTTTT. It yields the protein CASSFRAGELFF.

This clone has a single count. The J gene is TRBJ1-2, the V gene TRBV9; D might be TRBD1 (6 bases). The V end lost 6 bases, the J end lost 0 bases, and 15 bases lay between the germline ends. The length of the CDR3 is 15 residues. CDR1 and CDR2 (germline): SGDLS, YYNGEE. Here the CDR3 DNA reads TGTGCCAGCACCCGTGGGACACTAGCTAACTATGGCTACACCTTC. Translation gives CASTRGTLANYGYTF.

This clone appeared a few times. V is TRBV15 and J is TRBJ1-5; D not certain. The V gene lost 3 bases and the J gene lost 6 bases, with 21 bases spanning the gap. The V gene's germline CDR1 is LNHNV and CDR2 YYDKDF (reference sequence). The CDR3 has 17 amino acids. CDR3 DNA: TGTGCCACCAGCAGTGGTGGATCCGGGGAGGTTGCTCAGCCCCAGCATTTT. Its translation is CATSSGGSGEVAQPQHF.

This clone was observed a few times. The rearrangement joins TRBV30 to TRBJ2-2, with D perhaps TRBD2 (6 bases). V lost 7 bases to trimming and J lost 0 bases, with 12 bases between them. Per the germline V gene, CDR1 is GTSNPN and CDR2 is SVGIG (reference sequence). The CDR3 is made up of 14 amino acids. The CDR3, as DNA: TGTGCCTCCTCTAGGGACTCGAACACCGGGGAGCTGTTTTTT. Translating gives CASSRDSNTGELFF.

The J gene is TRBJ2-5, the V gene TRBV27; TRBD2 is a possible D gene (6 bases). V lost 6 bases to trimming and J lost 5 bases, with 13 bases between them. The CDR3 runs to 13 residues. Germline CDR1 reads MNHEY; CDR2 reads SMNVEV (reference sequence). The CDR3 DNA reads TGTGCCAGCAGCGGTTTTCGGGGGGAGACCCAGTACTTC. Translated, it gives CASSGFRGETQYF.

The genes are TRBV7-9 and TRBJ1-2; TRBD1 matches 7 bases. V shed 5 bases and J 4 bases; nucleotides not matched to a gene: 4. The length of the CDR3 is 13 residues. Germline V lookup: CDR1 SEHNR, CDR2 FQNEAQ (reference sequence). This CDR3 reads CASSRDSAYGYTF. CDR3 bases: TGTGCCAGCAGCCGGGACAGCGCCTATGGCTACACCTTC.

This sequence joins TRBV30 and TRBJ1-2; D is perhaps TRBD1 (5 bases). Trimming took off 4 bases at V and 7 bases at J, with 13 bases between the two ends. CDR3 length: 12 amino acids. Germline V gene lookup returns CDR1 GTSNPN and CDR2 SVGIG (reference sequence). In DNA form, the CDR3 reads TGTGCCTGGACGACAGAAAGGGTTGGCTACACCTTC. Amino acid sequence: CAWTTERVGYTF. Using reference TRBV30 and TRBJ1-2 for the parts outside the CDR3, the full variable domain is SQTIHQWPATLVQPVGSPLSLECTVEGTSNPNLYWYRQAAGRGLQLLFYSVGIGQISSEVPQNLSASRPQDRQFILSSKKLLLSDSGFYLCAWTTERVGYTFGSGTRLTVV.